This TCR beta chain comes out of a study of blood T cell repertoires in COVID-19. Looking at the study overall: Sites in the United States, Italy and Spain provided acute and convalescent COVID-19 samples. Sources were T cells, B-cell-depleted T cells, or PBMCs; the material itself was cDNA or gDNA.

Germline CDR1 and CDR2: MNHEY and SVGAGI. The trim removed 4 bases at V and 3 bases at J, leaving 4 bases unmatched. This CDR3 comprises 15 residues. As originally analysed: The assay estimated nucleated cells by amplifying reference gene primers. The protocol was immunoSEQ multiplex PCR, while the TCRdb copy is restricted to in-frame clones and leaves out a portion. V, J and clone size were drawn from that table, and D and trimming were deduced from the DNA. Among fewer than 250,000 clones listed, around nine tenths were seen once. This TCR came from a woman aged 60-75 years with acute or convalescent COVID-19. Sequenced input: peripheral blood. The J gene is TRBJ2-2, the V gene TRBV6-5; 8 nucleotides line up with TRBD1. In DNA form, the CDR3 reads TGTGCCAGCAGTTCAGGGGGCGCGTACACCGGGGAGCTGTTTTTT. Its translation is CASSSGGAYTGELFF.